This T cell receptor (beta chain) was obtained from a study of vaccination effects on CD4 cells after COVID-19. Concerning this clone itself: As yet, its antigen is unknown.

Expansion with viral peptide pools was applied to antigen-specific CD4+ T cells by the ViraFEST assay prior to sequencing. Scientists isolated CD4+ T cells after a roughly 10-day culture period ended. Two doses of either BNT162b2 or mRNA-1273 were given to each participant. V shed 3 bases, J shed 7 bases, and the junction held 3 bases outside the gene matches. CDR1 and CDR2 from the germline V gene are LGHDT and YNNKEL (reference sequence). The CDR3 extends over 14 amino acids. This table comes from immunoSEQ multiplex PCR, and its TCRdb copy is limited to in-frame clones, with some not included. Of approximately 28,000 clones listed, approximately 79% are singletons.

This chain joins TRBV3-1 (or the pseudogene TRBV3-2) and TRBJ2-1, with 10 bases fitting TRBD2. This sample comprised CD4+ T cells from PBMCs cultured with SARS-CoV-2 spike peptides, obtained after COVID-19 vaccination. The TCR was taken from a human donor who received a COVID-19 vaccine. Some clones in this sample may be carry-over from other donors' samples. CDR3 protein: CASSQLAGVNEQFF. CDR3 sequence (DNA): TGTGCCAGCAGCCAGCTAGCGGGGGTGAATGAGCAGTTCTTC.